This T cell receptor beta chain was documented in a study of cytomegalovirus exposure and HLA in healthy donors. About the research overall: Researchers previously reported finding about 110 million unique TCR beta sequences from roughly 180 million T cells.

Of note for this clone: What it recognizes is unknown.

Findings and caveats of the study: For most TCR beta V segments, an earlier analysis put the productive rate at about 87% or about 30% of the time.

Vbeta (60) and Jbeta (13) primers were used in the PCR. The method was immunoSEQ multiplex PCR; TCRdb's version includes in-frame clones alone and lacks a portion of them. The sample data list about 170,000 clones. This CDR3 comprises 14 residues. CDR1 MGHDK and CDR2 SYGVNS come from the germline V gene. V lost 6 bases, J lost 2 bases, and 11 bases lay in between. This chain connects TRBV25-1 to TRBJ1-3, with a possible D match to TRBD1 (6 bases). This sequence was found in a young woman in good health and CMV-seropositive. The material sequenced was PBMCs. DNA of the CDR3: TGTGCCAGCAGACAGGGTAGTGCTGGAAACACCATATATTTT. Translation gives CASRQGSAGNTIYF.